The sequence of this T cell receptor beta chain was determined in a study of read filtering for tumor transcriptome and immune sequencing. This clonotype was seen ten or more times. The CDR3 contains 18 residues. Germline values: CDR1 SGHRS, CDR2 YFSETQ. With 1 base removed from V and 3 bases from J, the gap between germline ends came to 21 bases. The library was built from 400 ng RNA with molecular barcoded adaptors for alpha/delta and beta/gamma chains. MiXCR, applied by TCRdb to the reads, yields one record per CDR3 protein. The sample carries over 20,000 distinct CDR3 sequences, roughly an eighth recorded once.

The origin of this receptor is a donor aged 40 or over with multiple myeloma. Sequences were obtained from a population of CD138-negative cells sorted from bone marrow. This sequence joins TRBV5-1 and TRBJ2-3; D may correspond to TRBD1 or TRBD2 (5 bases each). CDR3 sequence reads: CASSLSPTPGTATDTQYF. Written as DNA, the CDR3 is TGCGCCAGCAGCTTGTCACCAACACCCGGGACCGCGACAGATACGCAGTATTTT.